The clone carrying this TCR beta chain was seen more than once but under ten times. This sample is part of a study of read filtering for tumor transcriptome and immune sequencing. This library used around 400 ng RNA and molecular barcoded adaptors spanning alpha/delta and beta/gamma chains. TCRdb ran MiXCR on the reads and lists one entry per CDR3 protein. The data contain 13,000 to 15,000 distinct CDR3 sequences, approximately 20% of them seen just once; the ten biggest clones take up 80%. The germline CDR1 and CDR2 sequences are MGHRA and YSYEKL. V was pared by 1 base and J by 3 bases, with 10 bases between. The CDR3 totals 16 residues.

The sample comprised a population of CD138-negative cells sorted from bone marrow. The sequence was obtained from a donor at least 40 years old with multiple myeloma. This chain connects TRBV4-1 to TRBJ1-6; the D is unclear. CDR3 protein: CASSQAPSFYNSPLHF. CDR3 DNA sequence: TGCGCCAGCAGCCAAGCGCCCTCTTTCTATAATTCACCCCTCCACTTT.